This TCR beta chain was captured in a study of glioma-infiltrating T cells after dendritic cell vaccination. Sequencing used immunoSEQ multiplex PCR; TCRdb keeps in-frame clones, though not all of them. The sample shows tens of thousands of clones, about 85% of them seen only once. The V and J ends lost 6 bases and 1 base respectively, with 12 bases between them. This CDR3 is 15 amino acids long. The germline V gene encodes CDR1 MNHEY and CDR2 SVGAGI. The J gene is TRBJ1-4, the V gene TRBV6-5; perhaps TRBD1 as D (5 bases). The origin of this receptor is a human donor with glioblastoma. The sequencing used blood, collected before dendritic cell vaccination. In nucleotides, the CDR3 is TGTGCCAGCAGCGGCACGGGGGGAACTAATGAAAAACTGTTTTTT. This sequence encodes CASSGTGGTNEKLFF.